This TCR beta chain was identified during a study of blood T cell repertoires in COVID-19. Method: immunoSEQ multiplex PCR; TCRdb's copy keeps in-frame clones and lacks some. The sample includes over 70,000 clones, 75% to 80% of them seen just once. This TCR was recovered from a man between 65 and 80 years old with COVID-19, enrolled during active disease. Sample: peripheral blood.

The CDR3, as DNA: TGTGCCAGCAGTGACGGGGGACAGGGGGTCTATGGCTACACCTTC. Residues: CASSDGGQGVYGYTF. The chain couples TRBV6-6 to TRBJ1-2; 11 bases map to TRBD1. The CDR3 contains 15 residues. Germline CDR1 MNHNY, CDR2 SVGAGI (reference sequence). Germline trimming cut 5 bases from V and 4 bases from J; bases unmatched to any gene: 6.